This TCR beta chain came from a study of cytomegalovirus exposure and HLA in healthy donors. Overall study findings and caveats: A later analysis linked a missense variant in DCLRE1C to the trimming of TCR beta V and J genes.

The primer mix had 60 Vbeta and 13 Jbeta primers. The method was immunoSEQ multiplex PCR; TCRdb's version includes in-frame clones alone and lacks a portion of them. The sample lists some 200,000 clones, about 75% seen once, with around 2% in the top ten. Between the trimmed V and J ends, which lost 4 bases and 2 bases, there was a span of 12 bases. The CDR3 extends over 14 amino acids. Germline CDR1 reads MNHNS; CDR2 reads SASEGT. Points on this clone: What it recognizes is unknown.

The chain is built from TRBV6-1 and TRBJ2-7; weak D call: TRBD2 (5 bases). Sequences were obtained from PBMCs. This clonotype was obtained from a man between 18 and 29 years old in good health and CMV-seronegative. The CDR3 region has the DNA TGTGCCAGCAGTGTTTCCCCTAGCACCTACGAGCAGTACTTC. Protein product: CASSVSPSTYEQYF.